The rows below give T cell receptor beta chains drawn from one sample of a study of T cell responses to AZD1222 COVID-19 vaccine. The protocol was immunoSEQ multiplex PCR, while the TCRdb copy is restricted to in-frame clones and leaves out a portion. The sample has fewer than 120,000 clones, about 94% seen once. Material: peripheral blood, obtained 28 days after the second AZD1222 dose. These receptors all stem from an adult who received the AZD1222 COVID-19 vaccine. CDR3s include the opening cysteine and the closing phenylalanine or tryptophan. D genes are given only for firm matches. The listing skips clone size in some rows; elsewhere it reads once, few, many or a size class.

CDR3nt	CDR3aa	j_gene	v_gene	d_gene	abundance
TGTGCCTGGAGTGTGGAGACCGCGCTGGGGGCCCAGCATTTT	CAWSVETALGAQHF	TRBJ1-5	TRBV30	.	.
TGTGCCAGCAAAACAACGGGGGGGGCAGATACGCAGTATTTT	CASKTTGGADTQYF	TRBJ2-3	TRBV2	TRBD2	.
TGTGCCGCCGGGGCCAGACGGAACACTGAAGCTTTCTTT	CAAGARRNTEAFF	TRBJ1-1	TRBV7-8	.	.
TGTGCCAGCAGCCCCACGGACGGCAACACTGAAGCTTTCTTT	CASSPTDGNTEAFF	TRBJ1-1	TRBV11-3	.	.
TGCAGTGCTAGACAAGACTACGAGCAGTACTTC	CSARQDYEQYF	TRBJ2-7	TRBV20-1	.	.
TGTGCCAGCAGCTTAGCTACGGTGATCACTGAAGCTTTCTTT	CASSLATVITEAFF	TRBJ1-1	TRBV11-2	.	.
TGTGCCATCAGTCAGGGGATTGATCAGCCCCAGCATTTT	CAISQGIDQPQHF	TRBJ1-5	TRBV10-3	.	.
TGCAGCGTTGACCTTGTTAACACTGAAGCTTTCTTT	CSVDLVNTEAFF	TRBJ1-1	TRBV29-1	.	.
TGTGCCAGCAGCTTGGGGACAGGGTATAGCTATGGCTACACCTTC	CASSLGTGYSYGYTF	TRBJ1-2	TRBV5-4	TRBD1	.
TGTGCCAGTAGTATAGGTAGCGGGGGGGCCTACGAGCAGTACTTC	CASSIGSGGAYEQYF	TRBJ2-7	TRBV19	TRBD2	.
TGTGCCAGCAGCCAAGGGAAGGGCTTGGGCAATCAGCCCCAGCATTTT	CASSQGKGLGNQPQHF	TRBJ1-5	TRBV3-1/TRBV3-2	.	.
TGTGCCAGCATAGGGTACACTGAAGCTTTCTTT	CASIGYTEAFF	TRBJ1-1	TRBV5-8	.	.
TGTGCCAGCAGCTATGCCGGGACTTCGTCAACTAATGAAAAACTGTTTTTT	CASSYAGTSSTNEKLFF	TRBJ1-4	TRBV5-5	.	.
TGCAGTGCTAATACTGAGTATGGCTACACCTTC	CSANTEYGYTF	TRBJ1-2	TRBV20-1	.	.
TGTGCCAGCAGTGATTTTACGGACCCCGACGAGCAGTACTTC	CASSDFTDPDEQYF	TRBJ2-7	TRBV2	.	.
TGTGCCAGCAGTCCCGGCCAGCGGTTTAACTATGGCTACACCTTC	CASSPGQRFNYGYTF	TRBJ1-2	TRBV28	.	.
TGTGCCAGCAGTTTATCGGGGACAGTCTACGAGCAGTACTTC	CASSLSGTVYEQYF	TRBJ2-7	TRBV27	TRBD1	.
TGTGCCATCAGTGGGACAGGCGAGTCCTACGAGCAGTACTTC	CAISGTGESYEQYF	TRBJ2-7	TRBV10-3	TRBD1	.
TGTGCCAGTAGTATCGCACTGAGCTCCTACGAGCAGTACTTC	CASSIALSSYEQYF	TRBJ2-7	TRBV19	.	.
TGTGCCACCCGGGACAGAGGCTACACCTTC	CATRDRGYTF	TRBJ1-2	TRBV6-5	TRBD1	.
TGTGCCAGCAGCCCCTGGGGGGGCAGCAATCAGCCCCAGCATTTT	CASSPWGGSNQPQHF	TRBJ1-5	TRBV6-5	.	.
TGTGCCAGCAGTTACTCGACCCCAGTTGGGCAGTACTTC	CASSYSTPVGQYF	TRBJ2-7	TRBV6-5	.	.
TGTGCCATCAGTGGGGTTGATGAGCAGTTCTTC	CAISGVDEQFF	TRBJ2-1	TRBV10-3	.	.
TGTGCCAGCAGCTTCCAGCAGGGGGCCGGGGAGCTGTTTTTT	CASSFQQGAGELFF	TRBJ2-2	TRBV7-9	TRBD1	.
TGTGCCAGTAGTATCCAGACAGGGGTAAGCACAGATACGCAGTATTTT	CASSIQTGVSTDTQYF	TRBJ2-3	TRBV19	TRBD1	.
TGTGCCAGCTCACCCACAGGGAGCCACGAGCAGTACTTC	CASSPTGSHEQYF	TRBJ2-7	TRBV18	.	.
TGCGCCAGCAGCCAAGATCGGACCTCCCTTTCGTTCTTC	CASSQDRTSLSFF	TRBJ2-1	TRBV4-1	.	.
TGTGCCAGCAGTCCTCCCGGCTCTTACGAGCAGTACTTC	CASSPPGSYEQYF	TRBJ2-7	TRBV6-6	.	.
TGTGCCAGCTCACTAGAGACAGGCGCATACAATGAGCAGTTCTTC	CASSLETGAYNEQFF	TRBJ2-1	TRBV18	.	.
TGCGCCAGCAGCTTGGCCCCCTCCGGGTCCGTCGGGGAGCTGTTTTTT	CASSLAPSGSVGELFF	TRBJ2-2	TRBV5-1	.	once
TGTGCCAGCAGTGAAGGAGGGGGGGAAGGCAATCAGCCCCAGCATTTT	CASSEGGGEGNQPQHF	TRBJ1-5	TRBV25-1	.	.
TGCGCCAGCAGCTTCCTGCAGGACACTTGGGGCACAGATACGCAGTATTTT	CASSFLQDTWGTDTQYF	TRBJ2-3	TRBV5-1	.	.
TGTGCCAGCAGTATGAGACAGGGTTTCCCCTACGAGCAGTACTTC	CASSMRQGFPYEQYF	TRBJ2-7	TRBV27	TRBD1	.
TGTGCCAGCAGCGAGCGGGGGGATAGCACAGATACGCAGTATTTT	CASSERGDSTDTQYF	TRBJ2-3	TRBV4-2	TRBD2	once
TGTGCCTGGAGCTTGGTAGACCCTTTAATCGGAGGCTACACCTTC	CAWSLVDPLIGGYTF	TRBJ1-2	TRBV30	.	once
TGTGCCAGCAGCTTAGCGGGGACAGGGAAAATGAACACTGAAGCTTTCTTT	CASSLAGTGKMNTEAFF	TRBJ1-1	TRBV7-9	TRBD1	few
TGTGCCAGCTCTTTCCAGGGGGAAGCTTTCTTT	CASSFQGEAFF	TRBJ1-1	TRBV28	.	.
TGTGCCAGCAGTTACAGGGGGCGCGGACATTCACCCCTCCACTTT	CASSYRGRGHSPLHF	TRBJ1-6	TRBV27	TRBD1	.
TGTGCCACCAGCAGCCGGACAGGGGGCGAAGGCTACACCTTC	CATSSRTGGEGYTF	TRBJ1-2	TRBV15	TRBD1	.
TGTGCCAGCAGCCCCGGACTAGCGGGTATCGATGAGCAGTTCTTC	CASSPGLAGIDEQFF	TRBJ2-1	TRBV3-1/TRBV3-2	TRBD2	.
TGCAGCGTTGCTCACTCCGTGGGTGAAAAACTGTTTTTT	CSVAHSVGEKLFF	TRBJ1-4	TRBV29-1	.	.
TGTGCCAGCAGCTTAAGAGAAATCTATAGCAATCAGCCCCAGCATTTT	CASSLREIYSNQPQHF	TRBJ1-5	TRBV7-8	.	.
TGTGCCAGTAGTTTACTTCGACCGACGACCTATGGCTACACCTTC	CASSLLRPTTYGYTF	TRBJ1-2	TRBV19	.	.
TGCGCCAGCAGCTTGGGAACTAGCGGACCCGGGGAGCTGTTTTTT	CASSLGTSGPGELFF	TRBJ2-2	TRBV5-1	TRBD2	.
TGTGCCAGCAGTTATATTTGGGGGGCGAACACTGAAGCTTTCTTT	CASSYIWGANTEAFF	TRBJ1-1	TRBV6-5	.	.
TGTGCCAGCAGCTCCGTGACTAGCGGGGGGTCCTACACCGGGGAGCTGTTTTTT	CASSSVTSGGSYTGELFF	TRBJ2-2	TRBV13	TRBD2	.
TGTGCCAGCAGCTCTATCGGTCGGAGGACTGAAGCTTTCTTT	CASSSIGRRTEAFF	TRBJ1-1	TRBV7-9	.	once
TGTGCCAGTAGCGATACAGGGAAGTCCTACAATGAGCAGTTCTTC	CASSDTGKSYNEQFF	TRBJ2-1	TRBV19	.	.
TGCGCCAGCGCTCCCGGCGCAGATACGCAGTATTTT	CASAPGADTQYF	TRBJ2-3	TRBV10-1	.	.
TGTGCCAGTAGTATCTCCACGGGGGGTTGGCGTCAGCCCCAGCATTTT	CASSISTGGWRQPQHF	TRBJ1-5	TRBV19	.	.
TGTGCCAGCAGTTTAGAACGGCAGGGGAACTATGGCTACACCTTC	CASSLERQGNYGYTF	TRBJ1-2	TRBV27	.	.
TGTGCCAGCAGGGTGGGGGGAGGAGAGACCCAGTACTTC	CASRVGGGETQYF	TRBJ2-5	TRBV6-5	.	.
TGTGCCAGTAAGGGACAGCCTAATGAAAAACTGTTTTTT	CASKGQPNEKLFF	TRBJ1-4	TRBV19	TRBD1	.
TGTGCCAGCAGTGATTGGGGCAGATTGAACACTGAAGCTTTCTTT	CASSDWGRLNTEAFF	TRBJ1-1	TRBV6-1	.	.
TGTGCCAGCACCACGACAGGGGGCATTGAAGCTTTCTTT	CASTTTGGIEAFF	TRBJ1-1	TRBV5-6	TRBD1	.
TGTGCCAGCAGCTTGTTTCAGGGAATCAATCAGCCCCAGCATTTT	CASSLFQGINQPQHF	TRBJ1-5	TRBV5-6	.	.
TGTGCCATCAGTGAGGGACTAGCCTACAATGAGCAGTTCTTC	CAISEGLAYNEQFF	TRBJ2-1	TRBV10-3	TRBD2	.
TGTGCCATCAGTGAGTCGAGAAGCGCCCAAGAGACCCAGTACTTC	CAISESRSAQETQYF	TRBJ2-5	TRBV10-3	.	.